This T cell receptor (beta chain) was captured in a study of blood T cell repertoires in COVID-19. At the level of the study: Samples of COVID-19 (acute and convalescent) were obtained from the United States, Italy and Spain. Nucleic acid was either cDNA or gDNA, and it came from T cells, B-cell-depleted T cells, or PBMCs.

This CDR3 spans 16 amino acids. CDR1 and CDR2 (germline): LGHNT, FRNRAP. Trimming took off 5 bases at V and 2 bases at J, with 19 bases between the two ends. The authors' processing: Amplification of reference gene primers provided the estimated nucleated cell counts. Clones were read by immunoSEQ multiplex PCR, and TCRdb kept only the in-frame ones, dropping some. V and J calls and clone size are as listed in that table; D and trimming were resolved from the DNA. This table has 70,000 to 95,000 clones, around four fifths appearing once. The J gene is TRBJ2-7, the V gene TRBV12-5; D remains unclear. What was sequenced was peripheral blood. The TCR originated in an elderly man with active or convalescent COVID-19. The CDR3 region has the DNA TGTGCTAGTGGTCCCCCCCCGAGAAACCAAACCTACGAGCAGTACGTC. This translates into CASGPPPRNQTYEQYV.